This T cell receptor (beta chain) was sequenced in a study of shared clonotypes between healthy human individuals. Broader study findings: Despite large depth, sorted-subset datasets appeared incompletely sequenced.

TCRdb's table, derived via immunoSEQ multiplex PCR, lists solely in-frame clones and lacks some. The repertoire holds roughly 1,000,000 clones, with around 82% as singletons. Comments on this clone: Its antigen remains unknown.

Germline-derived CDR1 and CDR2 are SQVTM and ANQGSEA. This CDR3 region has 14 residues. Trimming at V came to 5 bases and at J to 6 bases, leaving 8 bases not matched to a gene. The receptor was isolated from a young man in good health. Some clones in this sample may be carry-over from other donors' samples. Sequenced sample: memory CD4+ T cells from PBMCs. As to subset: CD45RA-negative fraction. The rearrangement links TRBV29-1 to TRBJ2-7, with 12 bases that match TRBD2. The CDR3 reads CSVNIRGLAGEQYF. The CDR3 DNA is TGCAGCGTTAATATTCGGGGACTAGCGGGCGAGCAGTACTTC.